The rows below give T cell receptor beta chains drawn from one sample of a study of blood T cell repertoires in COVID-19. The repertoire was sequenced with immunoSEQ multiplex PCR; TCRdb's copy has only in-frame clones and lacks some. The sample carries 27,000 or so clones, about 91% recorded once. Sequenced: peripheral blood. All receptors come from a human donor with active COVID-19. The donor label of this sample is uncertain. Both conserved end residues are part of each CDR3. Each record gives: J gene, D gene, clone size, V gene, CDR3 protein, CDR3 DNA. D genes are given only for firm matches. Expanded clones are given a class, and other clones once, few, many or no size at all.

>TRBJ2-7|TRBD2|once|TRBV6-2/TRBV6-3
CASSSPRAGDYEQYF
TGTGCCAGCAGTTCCCCCAGGGCGGGAGATTACGAGCAGTACTTC
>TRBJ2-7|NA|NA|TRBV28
CASTGGLLSSYEQYF
TGTGCCAGCACTGGGGGACTCCTTAGCTCCTACGAGCAGTACTTC
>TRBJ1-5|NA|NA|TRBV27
CASSEKYSNQPQHF
TGTGCCAGCAGCGAGAAGTATAGCAATCAGCCCCAGCATTTT
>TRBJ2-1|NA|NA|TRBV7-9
CASTERGGDEQFF
TGTGCCAGCACCGAAAGGGGTGGAGATGAGCAGTTCTTC
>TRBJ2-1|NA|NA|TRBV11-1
CASSLFMAEPLNEQFF
TGTGCCAGCAGCTTGTTTATGGCTGAACCCCTCAATGAGCAGTTCTTC
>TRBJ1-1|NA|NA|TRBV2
CASSEVRGDLTEAFF
TGTGCCAGCAGTGAGGTCAGGGGCGATCTCACTGAAGCTTTCTTT
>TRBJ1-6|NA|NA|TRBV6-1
CASSEAQGMASPLHF
TGTGCCAGCAGTGAAGCGCAGGGAATGGCGTCACCCCTCCACTTT
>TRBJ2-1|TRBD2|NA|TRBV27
CASWSLAGNNEQFF
TGTGCCAGCTGGTCTCTAGCGGGGAACAATGAGCAGTTCTTC
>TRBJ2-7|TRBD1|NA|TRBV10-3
CAISESIGDRGYEQYF
TGTGCCATCAGTGAGTCAATCGGGGACAGGGGTTACGAGCAGTACTTC
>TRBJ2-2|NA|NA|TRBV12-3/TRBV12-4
CASTRNTGELFF
TGTGCCAGCACTCGGAACACCGGGGAGCTGTTTTTT
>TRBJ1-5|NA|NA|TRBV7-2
CASSLKTGSNQPQHF
TGTGCCAGCAGCTTAAAAACAGGGAGCAATCAGCCCCAGCATTTT
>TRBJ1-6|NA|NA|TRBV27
CASSLRDNSPLHF
TGTGCCAGCAGTTTACGGGATAATTCACCCCTCCACTTT
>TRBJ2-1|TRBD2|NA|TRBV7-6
CASSWTSRMRNEQFF
TGTGCCAGCAGCTGGACTAGTAGGATGAGGAATGAGCAGTTCTTC
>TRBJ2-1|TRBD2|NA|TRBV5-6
CASSLGASGNHNEQFF
TGTGCCAGCAGCTTGGGGGCTAGCGGGAATCACAATGAGCAGTTCTTC
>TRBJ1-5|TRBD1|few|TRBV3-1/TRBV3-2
CASSPFLSTGDSNQPQHF
TGTGCCAGCAGCCCTTTTCTATCGACAGGGGATAGCAATCAGCCCCAGCATTTT
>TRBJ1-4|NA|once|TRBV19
CASTQGVNEKLFF
TGTGCCAGTACCCAGGGTGTCAATGAAAAACTGTTTTTT
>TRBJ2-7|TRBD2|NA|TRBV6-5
CASSYSLAGYNEQYF
TGTGCCAGCAGTTACTCCCTAGCGGGATATAACGAGCAGTACTTC
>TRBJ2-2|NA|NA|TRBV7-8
CASSDKNTGELFF
TGTGCCAGCAGCGACAAGAACACCGGGGAGCTGTTTTTT
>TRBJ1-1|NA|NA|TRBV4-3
CASSQGVGSGMNTEAFF
TGCGCCAGCAGCCAAGGGGTAGGGAGTGGCATGAACACTGAAGCTTTCTTT
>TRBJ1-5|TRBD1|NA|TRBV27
CASRQGGQPQHF
TGTGCCAGTCGACAGGGAGGTCAGCCCCAGCATTTT
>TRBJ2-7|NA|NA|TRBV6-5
CASSYSAGQYEQYF
TGTGCCAGCAGTTACTCGGCGGGACAGTACGAGCAGTACTTC
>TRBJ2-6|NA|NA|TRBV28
CASSLGLGANVLTF
TGTGCCAGCAGTTTAGGGCTAGGGGCCAACGTCCTGACTTTC
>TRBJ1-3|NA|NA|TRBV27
CASSLSGGGNTIYF
TGTGCCAGCAGTTTATCGGGAGGGGGAAACACCATATATTTT
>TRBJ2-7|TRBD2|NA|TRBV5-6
CASSPWGTSGSYEQYF
TGTGCCAGCAGCCCCTGGGGGACTAGCGGGAGTTACGAGCAGTACTTC
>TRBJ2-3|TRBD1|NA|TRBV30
CACRGLGTDTQYF
TGTGCCTGTAGGGGGCTGGGCACAGATACGCAGTATTTT
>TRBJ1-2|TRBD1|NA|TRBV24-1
CATSETGQGQGYTF
TGTGCCACCAGTGAAACGGGACAGGGCCAGGGCTACACCTTC
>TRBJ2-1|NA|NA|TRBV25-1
CASRTYNEQFF
TGTGCCAGCAGGACTTACAATGAGCAGTTCTTC
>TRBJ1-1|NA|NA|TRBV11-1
CASSSARQANTEAFF
TGTGCCAGCAGCTCCGCAAGACAGGCGAACACTGAAGCTTTCTTT
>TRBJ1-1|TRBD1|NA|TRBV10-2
CASSSGTDGMNTEAFF
TGCGCCAGCAGCTCCGGGACAGACGGAATGAACACTGAAGCTTTCTTT
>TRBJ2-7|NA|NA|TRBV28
CASRDPTEAYEQYF
TGTGCCAGCAGGGACCCGACAGAAGCCTACGAGCAGTACTTC
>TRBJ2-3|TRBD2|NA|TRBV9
CASSALAGDTDTQYF
TGTGCCAGCAGCGCCTTAGCGGGGGACACAGATACGCAGTATTTT
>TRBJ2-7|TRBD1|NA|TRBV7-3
CASSFDRGSPYEQYF
TGTGCCAGCAGCTTCGACAGGGGAAGTCCCTACGAGCAGTACTTC
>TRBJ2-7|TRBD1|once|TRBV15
CATSRELKGAEYF
TGTGCCACCAGCAGAGAATTAAAGGGGGCGGAGTACTTC
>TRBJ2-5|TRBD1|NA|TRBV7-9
CASSVDRGAQETQYF
TGTGCCAGCAGCGTAGACAGGGGCGCTCAAGAGACCCAGTACTTC
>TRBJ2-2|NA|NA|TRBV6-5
CASSYSIGQRELFF
TGTGCCAGCAGTTACTCGATTGGGCAAAGGGAGCTGTTTTTT
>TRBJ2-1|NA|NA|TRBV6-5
CASVPNRNNEQFF
TGTGCCAGCGTCCCTAACCGTAACAATGAGCAGTTCTTC
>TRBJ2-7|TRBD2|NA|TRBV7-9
CASSLGGGRSYEQYF
TGTGCCAGCAGCTTAGGCGGGGGGCGATCCTACGAGCAGTACTTC
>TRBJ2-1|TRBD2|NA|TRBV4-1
CASSPAGGGGYNEQFF
TGCGCCAGCAGCCCCGCGGGCGGGGGGGGCTACAATGAGCAGTTCTTC
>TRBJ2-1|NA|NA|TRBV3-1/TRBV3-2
CASSQGYGYRESDSYNEQFF
TGTGCCAGCAGCCAAGGCTACGGGTACAGGGAATCGGACTCCTACAATGAGCAGTTCTTC
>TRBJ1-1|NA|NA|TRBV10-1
CASSKSRWDTEAFF
TGCGCCAGCAGCAAATCTAGGTGGGACACTGAAGCTTTCTTT